The TCR beta chain under discussion was sequenced for a study of T cell responses to AZD1222 COVID-19 vaccine. The wider study: Pooling was applied to second doses at about 4 or about 12 weeks. General observations from the study: Spike-specific TCR repertoires showed rising breadth and depth after two AZD1222 doses. In a largely white British group with more females than males, clonal diversity was possibly underestimated.

With regard to this clone: Antigen specificity is unknown.

Generated by immunoSEQ multiplex PCR, the TCRdb table keeps only in-frame clones and is missing some. The data hold about 110,000 clones, with 84% observed a single time. The CDR3 totals 16 residues. Per the germline V gene, CDR1 is MNHEY and CDR2 is SVGAGI. The ends were cut back, 0 bases at V and 7 bases at J, with 19 bases in the middle. The rearrangement joins TRBV6-5 to TRBJ2-7; unclear D gene. This clonotype originated in an adult in good health. The sample here was peripheral blood, taken on day 0 of AZD1222 vaccination. CDR3 coding DNA: TGTGCCAGCAGTTACTCCGGCCGAGGAGCCTTCTGGGAGCAGTACTTC. It encodes CASSYSGRGAFWEQYF.